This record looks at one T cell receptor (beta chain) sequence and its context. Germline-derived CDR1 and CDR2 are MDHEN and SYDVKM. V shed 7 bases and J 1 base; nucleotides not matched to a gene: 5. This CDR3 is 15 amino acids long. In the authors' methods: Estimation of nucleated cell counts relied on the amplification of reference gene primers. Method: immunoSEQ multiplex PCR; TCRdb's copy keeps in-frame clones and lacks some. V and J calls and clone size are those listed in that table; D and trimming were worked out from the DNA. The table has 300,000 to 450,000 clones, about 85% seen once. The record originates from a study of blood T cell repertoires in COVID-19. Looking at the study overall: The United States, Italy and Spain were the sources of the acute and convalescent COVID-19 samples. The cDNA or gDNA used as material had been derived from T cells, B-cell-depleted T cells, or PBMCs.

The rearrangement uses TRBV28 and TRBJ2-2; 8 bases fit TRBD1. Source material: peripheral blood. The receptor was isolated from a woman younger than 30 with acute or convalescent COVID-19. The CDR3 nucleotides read TGTGCCAGCAAGGCCGGGACAGGGAACACCGGGGAGCTGTTTTTT. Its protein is CASKAGTGNTGELFF.